The entry below describes one T cell receptor (beta chain). Its antigen is undetermined. RNA transcripts served as the template for amplifying TCR beta CDR3 regions. An initial round of RT-PCR targeting the TCR CDR3 relied on the HTBI primer set. Via MiXCR, TCRdb re-called the multiplex PCR reads, giving one row per CDR3 protein. The sample lists about 840,000 distinct CDR3 sequences; over 35% were seen once. This CDR3 is built from 13 residues. V trimming: 2 bases; J trimming: 8 bases; junction bases outside the gene matches: 4. The germline V gene has CDR1 SGHAT and CDR2 FQNNGV. Those with hyperthyroidism were 18 to 65 years old, newly diagnosed, and ill for under 2 months. The entry originates in a study of T cells in Graves' hyperthyroidism and ophthalmopathy. Across the whole study: Before any treatment, at initial diagnosis, peripheral blood was collected. General study results and limits: With a median lead of 6.5 months before onset, the model predicted ophthalmopathy. Ophthalmopathy was distinguished from stable hyperthyroidism by 13 V-J signatures.

The specimen was blood. This chain connects TRBV11-2 to TRBJ1-2; 8 bases are a match to TRBD1. The clonotype was recovered from a man between 18 and 35 years old with Graves' hyperthyroidism. The CDR3 DNA reads TGTGCCAGCAGCTTACCAGGGGGCAAAGGCTACACCTTC. It translates to CASSLPGGKGYTF.